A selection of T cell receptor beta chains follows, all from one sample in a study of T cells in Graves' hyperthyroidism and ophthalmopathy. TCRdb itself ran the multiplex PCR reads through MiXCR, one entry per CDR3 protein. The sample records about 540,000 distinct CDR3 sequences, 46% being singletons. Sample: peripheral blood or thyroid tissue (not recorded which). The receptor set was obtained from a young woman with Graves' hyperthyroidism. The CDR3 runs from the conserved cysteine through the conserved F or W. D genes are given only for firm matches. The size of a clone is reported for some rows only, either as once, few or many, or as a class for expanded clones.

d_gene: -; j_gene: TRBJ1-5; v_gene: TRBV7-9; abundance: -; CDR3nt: TGTGCCAGCAGCTCCCCCTTGAGGGGCCAGCATTTT; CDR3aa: CASSSPLRGQHF
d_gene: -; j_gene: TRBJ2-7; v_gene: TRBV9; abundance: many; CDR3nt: TGTGCCAGCAGCGTAGGGGTACAGGGCCCAGACGAGCAGTACTTC; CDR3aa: CASSVGVQGPDEQYF
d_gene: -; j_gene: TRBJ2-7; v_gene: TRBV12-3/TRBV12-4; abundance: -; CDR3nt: TGTGCCAGCAGTTTAGGACTTAGCTCCTACGAGCAGTGCTTC; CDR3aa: CASSLGLSSYEQCF
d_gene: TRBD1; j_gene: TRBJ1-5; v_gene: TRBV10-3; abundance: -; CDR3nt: TGTGCCATCAGTGAGTTGGACAGGCAAGAGACCCAGCATTTT; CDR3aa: CAISELDRQETQHF
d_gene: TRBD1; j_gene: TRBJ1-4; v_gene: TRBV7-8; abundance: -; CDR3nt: TGTGCCAGCAGCGGTAGGGACAGGGAAAATGAAAAACTGTTTTTT; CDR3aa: CASSGRDRENEKLFF
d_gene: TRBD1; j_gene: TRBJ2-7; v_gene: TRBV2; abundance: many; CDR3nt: TGTGCCAGCAGTCACCCCGGGACAGGGGGCCACGAGCAGTACTTC; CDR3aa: CASSHPGTGGHEQYF
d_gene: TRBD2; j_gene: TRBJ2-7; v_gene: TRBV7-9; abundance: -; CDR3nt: TGTGTCAGCAGCTCGGGACTAGCCTACGAGCAGTACTTC; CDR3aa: CVSSSGLAYEQYF
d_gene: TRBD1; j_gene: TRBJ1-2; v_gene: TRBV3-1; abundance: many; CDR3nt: TGTGCCAGCTGGGACAGGGTCTATGGCTACACCTTC; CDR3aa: CASWDRVYGYTF
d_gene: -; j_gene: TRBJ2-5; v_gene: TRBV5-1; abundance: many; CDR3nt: TGCGCCAGCAGCTTGGGGGAGGTGGAGGAGACCCAGTACTTC; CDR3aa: CASSLGEVEETQYF
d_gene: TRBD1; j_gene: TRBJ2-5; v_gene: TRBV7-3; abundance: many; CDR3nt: TGTGCCAGCAGCTCCCACCTTGGGACAGGGATGGGAGAGACCCAGTACTTC; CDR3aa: CASSSHLGTGMGETQYF
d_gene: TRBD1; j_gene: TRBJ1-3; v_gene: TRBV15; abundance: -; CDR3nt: TGTGCCACCAGCAGAGGGGACAGGGGGCAATTAAACACCATATATTTT; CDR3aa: CATSRGDRGQLNTIYF
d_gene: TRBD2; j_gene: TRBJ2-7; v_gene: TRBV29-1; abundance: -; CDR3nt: TGCAGCGTTGCCGGGGCTAGCGGGAGCTACGAGCAGTACTTC; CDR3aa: CSVAGASGSYEQYF
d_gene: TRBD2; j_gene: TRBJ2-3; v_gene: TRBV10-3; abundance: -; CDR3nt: TGTACCATCAGTGAGTCGAAGCGGGGGAACGGTCCGGCTCGTACAGATACGCAGTATTTT; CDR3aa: CTISESKRGNGPARTDTQYF
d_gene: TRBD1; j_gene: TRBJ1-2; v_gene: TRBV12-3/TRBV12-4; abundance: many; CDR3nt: TGTGCCAGCAGTTTCCCCGGGACAGAGGCTAACTATGGCTACACCTTC; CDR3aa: CASSFPGTEANYGYTF
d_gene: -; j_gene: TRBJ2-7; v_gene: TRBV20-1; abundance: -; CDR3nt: TGCAGTGCCAGCAGCCAAGTTTACGAGCAGTACTTC; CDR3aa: CSASSQVYEQYF
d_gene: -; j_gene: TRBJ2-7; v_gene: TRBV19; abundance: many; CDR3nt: TGTGCCAGTAGTACGCCAATGACAGAATCCTACGAGCAGTACTTC; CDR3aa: CASSTPMTESYEQYF
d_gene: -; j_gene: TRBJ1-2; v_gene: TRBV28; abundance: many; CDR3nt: TGTGCCAGCAGTTTATGGGGGAGTGGCTACACCTTC; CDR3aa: CASSLWGSGYTF
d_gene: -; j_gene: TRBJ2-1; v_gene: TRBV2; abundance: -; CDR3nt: TGTGCCAGTGATCAGGGGGGTTACAATGAGCAGTTCTTC; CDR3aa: CASDQGGYNEQFF
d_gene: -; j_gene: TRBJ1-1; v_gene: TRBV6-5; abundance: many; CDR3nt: TGTGCCAGCACCCCAAAGCGGGGCCTCGCAGCTTTCTTT; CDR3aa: CASTPKRGLAAFF
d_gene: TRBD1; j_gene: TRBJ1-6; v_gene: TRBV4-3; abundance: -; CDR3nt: TGCGCCAGCAGCCAAGAGGGGACAGGCATTAATTCACCCCTCCACTTT; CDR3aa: CASSQEGTGINSPLHF
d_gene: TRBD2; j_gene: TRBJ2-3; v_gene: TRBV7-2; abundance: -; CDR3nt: TGTGCCAGCAGCTTAGGAGTAGCGGGAGTCACAGATACGCAGTATTTT; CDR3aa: CASSLGVAGVTDTQYF
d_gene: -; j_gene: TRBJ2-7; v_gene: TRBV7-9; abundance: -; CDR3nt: TGTGCCAGCAGCCCAACGGGACTCCAGTACGAGCAGTACTTC; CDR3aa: CASSPTGLQYEQYF
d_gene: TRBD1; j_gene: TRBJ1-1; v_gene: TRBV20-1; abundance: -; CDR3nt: TGCAGTGCCGCGGGACAGGGGACTGAAGCTTTCTTT; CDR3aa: CSAAGQGTEAFF
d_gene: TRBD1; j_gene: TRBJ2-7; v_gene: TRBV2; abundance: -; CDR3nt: TGTGCCAGCAGTGATACAGGGGGGCTAGGTTACGAGCAGTACTTC; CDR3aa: CASSDTGGLGYEQYF
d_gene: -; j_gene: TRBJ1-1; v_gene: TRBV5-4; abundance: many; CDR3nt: TGTGCCAGCAGCTTGGACAATGGAGGGCGTGAAGCTTTCTTT; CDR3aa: CASSLDNGGREAFF
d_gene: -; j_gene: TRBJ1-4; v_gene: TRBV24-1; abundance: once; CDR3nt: TGTGCCGGGACGGATGAAAAACTGTTTTTT; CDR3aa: CAGTDEKLFF
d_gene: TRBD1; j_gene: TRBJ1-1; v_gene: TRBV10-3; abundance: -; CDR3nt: TGTGCCATCAGGTCCGGGACAGGGACTACTAACACTGAAGCTTTCTTT; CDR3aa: CAIRSGTGTTNTEAFF
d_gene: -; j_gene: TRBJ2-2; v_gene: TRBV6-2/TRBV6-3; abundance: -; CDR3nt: TGTGCCAGCAGTTCACCCCCCCCGGGGAACACCGGGGAGCTGTTTTTT; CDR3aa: CASSSPPPGNTGELFF
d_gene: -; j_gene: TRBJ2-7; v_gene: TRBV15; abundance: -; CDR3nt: TGTGCCACCAGCAGCCCACCTAGCGAGAGCTCCTACGAGCAGTACTTC; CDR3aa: CATSSPPSESSYEQYF
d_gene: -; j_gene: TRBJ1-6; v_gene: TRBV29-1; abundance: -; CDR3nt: TGCAACGTAAGGGTGTCCTATAATCCACCCCTCCACTTT; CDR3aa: CNVRVSYNPPLHF
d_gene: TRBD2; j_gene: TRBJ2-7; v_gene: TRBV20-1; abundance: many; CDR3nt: TGCAGTGCTAACTCCCCTGGGACTAACTCCTACGAGCAGTACTTC; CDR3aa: CSANSPGTNSYEQYF
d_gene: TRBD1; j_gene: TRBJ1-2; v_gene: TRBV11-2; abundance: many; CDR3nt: TGTGCCAGCAGCTCCGGGACAGGGCTTGGTTATGGCTACACCTTC; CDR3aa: CASSSGTGLGYGYTF
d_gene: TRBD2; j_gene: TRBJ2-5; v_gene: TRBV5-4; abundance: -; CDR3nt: TGTGCCAGCAGCACCCCCTTCCCGGGGGACGGGAGGATGACCCAGTACTTC; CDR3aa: CASSTPFPGDGRMTQYF
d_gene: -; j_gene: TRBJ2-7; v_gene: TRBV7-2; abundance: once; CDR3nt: TGTGCCAGCAAATCCGGGTCGGCAAACAATGAGCAGTACTTC; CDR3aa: CASKSGSANNEQYF
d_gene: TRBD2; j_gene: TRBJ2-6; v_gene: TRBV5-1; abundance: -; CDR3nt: TGCGCCAGCAGCTTGGCCATGGCGGGAGAAGATGGGGCCAACGTCCTGACTTTC; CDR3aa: CASSLAMAGEDGANVLTF